The clone carrying this T cell receptor beta chain was seen a few times. Its antigen is still unknown. Time point: persistent/refractory GD, antithyroid drugs over 5 years with positive TRAb. Extracted RNA from PBMCs served as the source of the TCR library. Sequencing libraries for TCR beta were prepared with iRepertoire HTBI primers and Arm-PCR of CDR3 regions. MiXCR, run by TCRdb on the multiplex PCR reads, gives a single entry per CDR3 protein. Found here are fewer than 450,000 distinct CDR3 sequences, 20% to 25% of them singletons; the top ten hold around 20%. These data belong to a study of regulatory T cells in long-lasting Graves disease. Study-wide results and limits: Researchers examined only peripheral blood and not thyroid tissue.

Germline V gene sequence: CDR1 DFQATT, CDR2 SNEGSKA (reference sequence). CDR3 length equals 15 residues. Between the trimmed V and J ends, which lost 6 bases and 7 bases, there was a span of 21 bases. The gene calls are TRBV20-1 and TRBJ2-2; no reliable D call. Sequencing used peripheral blood mononuclear cells (PBMCs), obtained when the disease was refractory, from a patient treated with antithyroid drugs. The TCR originated in a female donor with Graves disease. Here the CDR3 DNA reads TGCAGTGCAACCGGGCCCAAGGTGTTGTTCGGGGAGCTGTTTTTT. Protein: CSATGPKVLFGELFF.